What follows are 25 T cell receptor beta chains derived from one specimen sequenced in a study of OX40 agonist ivuxolimab in advanced cancers. Sequencing used immunoSEQ multiplex PCR; TCRdb keeps in-frame clones, though not all of them. This table holds about 79,000 clones, roughly 91% found once. Sequencing was performed on CD4+ or CD8+ T cells sorted from blood, taken in a trial of the OX40 agonist ivuxolimab. Every receptor here comes from an adult with an advanced solid tumor such as melanoma, head and neck, liver or kidney cancer.

V and J are TRBV5-8 and TRBJ1-5; 12 bases align to TRBD1. V lost 4 bases and J lost 4; bases outside the gene matches: 6. The CDR3 is 16 amino acids. Germline assignment: CDR1 SGHTS and CDR2 YDEGEE. The CDR3 region has the DNA TGTGCCAGCAGCCCCTGGGACAGGGGGCGAAATCAGCCCCAGCATTTT. Amino acid sequence: CASSPWDRGRNQPQHF.

The rearrangement links TRBV29-1 to TRBJ1-1; the match to TRBD1 covers 11 bases. Trimming removed 3 bases from V and 4 bases from J; junction bases left unmatched: 7. CDR1 and CDR2 from the germline V gene are SQVTM and ANQGSEA. This CDR3 comprises 15 residues. The CDR3 spells CSVEVRGTGGTEAFF. CDR3 nucleotide sequence: TGCAGCGTTGAGGTGAGAGGGACAGGGGGCACTGAAGCTTTCTTT.

The chain has TRBV19 and TRBJ1-5; D unresolved. The V end lost 0 bases, the J end lost 6 bases, and 3 bases lay between the germline ends. CDR3 length: 12 residues. Germline-derived CDR1 and CDR2 are LNHDA and SQIVND (reference sequence). CDR3 DNA: TGTGCCAGTAGTATAGAGCGTCAGCCCCAGCATTTT. Protein product: CASSIERQPQHF.

V gene TRBV5-1 combines with J gene TRBJ2-1; the D gene could be TRBD1 or TRBD2 (5 bases each). V lost 0 bases to trimming and J lost 3 bases, with 16 bases between them. Germline CDR1 is SGHRS and CDR2 is YFSETQ. This CDR3 contains 17 residues. The CDR3 region is CASSLEGTKSFYNEQFF. The CDR3 DNA reads TGCGCCAGCAGCTTGGAGGGGACCAAATCCTTCTACAATGAGCAGTTCTTC.

The gene calls are TRBV4-1 and TRBJ2-5; D unresolved. Germline lookup yields CDR1 MGHRA and CDR2 YSYEKL. The V and J ends lost 0 bases and 8 bases respectively, with 16 bases between them. CDR3 size: 15 residues. The CDR3 loop reads CASSQDHYGPNTQYF. Written as DNA, the CDR3 is TGCGCCAGCAGCCAAGATCACTACGGGCCAAATACCCAGTACTTC.

The V gene is TRBV9, the J gene TRBJ2-7; 8 bases agree with TRBD1. The V gene's germline CDR1 is SGDLS and CDR2 YYNGEE. CDR3 length: 16 residues. V lost 0 bases, J lost 2 bases, and 7 bases stayed unmatched. The CDR3: CASSVEATGGTYEQYF. As DNA, the CDR3 is TGTGCCAGCAGCGTAGAGGCAACAGGGGGAACCTACGAGCAGTACTTC.

This chain uses TRBV30 with TRBJ1-1, with TRBD1 as a possible D gene (5 bases). V lost 5 bases to trimming and J lost 0 bases, with 19 bases between them. Germline V lookup: CDR1 GTSNPN, CDR2 SVGIG (reference sequence). This CDR3 has 16 residues. CDR3 protein: CAWWGFLIFMNTEAFF. CDR3 sequence (DNA): TGTGCCTGGTGGGGGTTTTTGATATTTATGAACACTGAAGCTTTCTTT.

To note about this clone: At one end, the junction sequence differs from germline, possibly due to a read error. The chain is built from TRBV5-5 and TRBJ2-5; 12 bases are a match to TRBD1. The CDR3 is 14 amino acids. Germline V gene data show CDR1 as SGHKS and CDR2 as YYEKEE (reference sequence). CDR3 bases: TGCTGCACGGGACAGGGGGCGAACCAAGAGACCCAGTACTTC. It yields the protein CCTGQGANQETQYF.

This sequence joins TRBV5-5 and TRBJ2-7; D is undetermined. Germline lookup yields CDR1 SGHKS and CDR2 YYEKEE (reference sequence). With 0 bases removed from V and 4 bases from J, the gap between germline ends came to 2 bases. The CDR3 totals 11 residues. CDR3 in DNA: TGTGCCAGCAGCTTGGGGTACGAGCAGTACTTC. Translating it yields CASSLGYEQYF.

The J gene is TRBJ1-2, the V gene TRBV5-8; no reliable D call. Germline V gene data show CDR1 as SGHTS and CDR2 as YDEGEE. V was shortened by 4 bases and J by 6 bases, with 22 bases between the two germline ends. This CDR3 region has 16 residues. For the CDR3, the DNA is TGTGCCAGCAGCCCCCCCGCGAGACCCTCGGTTCATGGCTACACCTTC. Translated, it gives CASSPPARPSVHGYTF.

The rearrangement joins TRBV18 to TRBJ1-5; D is undetermined. Looked up from germline, CDR1 is KGHSH and CDR2 is LQKENI. V was shortened by 3 bases and J by 5 bases, with 8 bases between the two germline ends. There are 13 residues in the CDR3. CDR3 coding DNA: TGTGCCAGCTCACCGGACGGATATCAGCCCCAGCATTTT. Its translation: CASSPDGYQPQHF.

In its sample, this clone was seen a few times. The chain joins TRBV9 to TRBJ1-3; the D gene is possibly TRBD1 (5 bases). This CDR3 contains 15 residues. Germline loops: CDR1 SGDLS, CDR2 YYNGEE. V was pared by 4 bases and J by 4 bases, with 15 bases between. CDR3 loop: CASSSSGAGGNTIYF. The CDR3 DNA reads as TGTGCCAGCAGCTCCTCCGGGGCAGGAGGAAACACCATATATTTT.

This chain joins TRBV10-1 and TRBJ1-1, with D possibly being TRBD1 (5 bases). Germline assignment: CDR1 WNHNN and CDR2 SYGVQD (reference sequence). V lost 4 bases and J 1 base, leaving 10 bases between the germline ends. The CDR3 is 14 amino acids. In nucleotides, the CDR3 is TGCGCCAGCAGTGGATCAGGGACGAACACTGAAGCTTTCTTT. It codes for CASSGSGTNTEAFF.

The chain combines TRBV25-1 with TRBJ2-5; the D gene could be TRBD1 or TRBD2 (5 bases each). The length of the CDR3 is 11 residues. Germline loops: CDR1 MGHDK, CDR2 SYGVNS. Trimming left V 7 bases short and J 4 bases short, with 7 bases between. CDR3 in amino acids: CASMGVETQYF. The CDR3 bases are TGTGCCAGCATGGGGGTAGAGACCCAGTACTTC.

The rearrangement joins TRBV6-6 to TRBJ2-1, with D maybe TRBD2 (5 bases). Germline V gene sequence: CDR1 MNHNY, CDR2 SVGAGI (reference sequence). Trimming cost V 4 bases and J 1 base, with 14 bases left between them. The CDR3 consists of 16 residues. The CDR3 DNA follows: TGTGCCAGCAGTTCCACTATAGCGACGTCCTACAATGAGCAGTTCTTC. Protein product: CASSSTIATSYNEQFF.

J is TRBJ1-2 and V is TRBV5-4, with TRBD1 matching over 8 bases. Germline V gene lookup returns CDR1 SGHNT and CDR2 YYREEE (reference sequence). The V and J ends lost 0 bases and 2 bases, in that order; junction bases with no gene match: 3. The CDR3 runs to 15 residues. In DNA, the CDR3 is TGTGCCAGCAGCTTGGTCAGGACAGGGAACTATGGCTACACCTTC. Translation gives CASSLVRTGNYGYTF.

Details on this clone: A read error may account for a junction end that differs from germline. This chain uses TRBV13 with TRBJ1-1; D gene uncertain. Germline CDR1 reads PRHDT; CDR2 reads FYEKMQ (reference sequence). There are 13 residues in the CDR3. The chain's CDR3 is CASSSDGNSEAFF. The DNA of the CDR3 is TGTGCCAGCTCGTCGGACGGGAACTCTGAAGCTTTCTTT.

There are a few counts of this clone. CDR3 sequence: CASSTAGTEGSFGYTF. The CDR3, as DNA: TGTGCCAGCAGTACGGCCGGGACGGAGGGCTCTTTTGGCTACACCTTC. The V gene is TRBV28, the J gene TRBJ1-2, with a tentative D call TRBD1 (5 bases). Germline lookup yields CDR1 MDHEN and CDR2 SYDVKM. V was cut by 5 bases and J by 7 bases, with 23 bases left in between. The CDR3 runs 16 residues.

The V gene is TRBV6-1, the J gene TRBJ2-5; unclear D gene. This CDR3 is built from 14 residues. In germline, CDR1 is MNHNS, CDR2 SASEGT. Deletions cut 5 bases from V and 4 bases from J, with 14 bases between. In DNA form, the CDR3 reads TGTGCCAGCAGTCCGGACCACAGAGGAGAGACCCAGTACTTC. Its protein is CASSPDHRGETQYF.

In this sample, this clone turned up once. The rearrangement uses TRBV29-1 and TRBJ1-3; no clear D. Trimming took 4 bases from V and 0 from J, leaving 4 bases between them. Germline CDR1 and CDR2: SQVTM and ANQGSEA. CDR3 length: 12 residues. CDR3 amino acids: CSVGFSGNTIYF. The CDR3 DNA reads as TGCAGCGTTGGGTTCTCTGGAAACACCATATATTTT.

The rearrangement joins TRBV4-2 to TRBJ2-1; TRBD1 aligns across 7 bases. This CDR3 has 15 residues. The V and J ends lost 0 bases and 3 bases, in that order; junction bases with no gene match: 2. In germline, CDR1 is LGHNA, CDR2 YNFKEQ. The CDR3 DNA follows: TGTGCCAGCAGCCAAGATGGGACAGACTACAATGAGCAGTTCTTC. It specifies CASSQDGTDYNEQFF.

The chain employs TRBV6-1 and TRBJ1-2; 7 nucleotides align to TRBD1. With 6 bases clipped from V and 11 bases from J, the junction kept 9 bases outside the gene matches. CDR1 is MNHNS and CDR2 is SASEGT in the germline V gene. The CDR3 has 12 amino acids. The CDR3 region is CASSLGTEHYTF. CDR3 nucleotide sequence: TGTGCCAGCAGCCTCGGGACAGAACATTACACCTTC.

V and J are TRBV5-1 and TRBJ2-1; 10 bases agree with TRBD2. The CDR3 consists of 17 residues. In germline, CDR1 is SGHRS, CDR2 YFSETQ. V lost 1 base, J lost 8 bases, and 12 bases stayed unmatched. The DNA for the CDR3 is TGCGCCAGCAGCTTGTTTTATCCCAGCGGGGGGGCCGATGAGCAGTTCTTC. Translated: CASSLFYPSGGADEQFF. The whole variable domain, filled in from reference TRBV5-1 and TRBJ2-1, reads KAGVTQTPRYLIKTRGQQVTLSCSPISGHRSVSWYQQTPGQGLQFLFEYFSETQRNKGNFPGRFSGRQFSNSRSEMNVSTLELGDSALYLCASSLFYPSGGADEQFFGPGTRLTVL.

Details on this clone: The junction does not match germline at one end; this may be a read error. The rearrangement links TRBV5-1 to TRBJ1-2; 8 nucleotides match TRBD1. Germline V gene data show CDR1 as SGHRS and CDR2 as YFSETQ. CDR3 length: 15 residues. The CDR3 reads CASSSWTGTNYGYTF. The CDR3 nucleotides read TGTGCCAGCAGCTCCTGGACAGGGACTAACTATGGCTACACCTTC.

This sequence joins TRBV7-2 and TRBJ1-2; 10 bases are shared with TRBD1. Trimming removed 5 bases from V and 0 bases from J; junction bases left unmatched: 6. The CDR3 consists of 16 residues. Germline CDR1 reads SGHTA; CDR2 reads FQGNSA. In DNA, the CDR3 is TGTGCCAGCAGCCCCGTAGGGACAGGGGCTAACTATGGCTACACCTTC. Protein product: CASSPVGTGANYGYTF. Full variable domain (remainder filled in from reference TRBV7-2 and TRBJ1-2): GAGVSQSPSNKVTEKGKDVELRCDPISGHTALYWYRQSLGQGLEFLIYFQGNSAPDKSGLPSDRFSAERTGGSVSTLTIQRTQQEDSAVYLCASSPVGTGANYGYTFGSGTRLTVV.